These T cell receptor beta chains were read from a single sample in a study of Graves' ophthalmopathy and Graves' hyperthyroidism. From the multiplex PCR reads, TCRdb called clonotypes with MiXCR, one entry per CDR3 protein. The repertoire has hundreds of thousands of distinct CDR3 sequences, around a fifth of them found once; the top ten carry roughly 7.4%. Sample: peripheral blood. The receptors were gathered from a woman between 18 and 29 years old with stable Graves' hyperthyroidism. Some clones in this sample may be carry-over from other donors' samples. CDR3s include the opening cysteine and the closing phenylalanine or tryptophan. D genes are given only for firm matches. Where a row states a size, it is once, few, many or the class of an expanded clone; other rows omit it.

cdr3_length,v_call,j_call,clone_size,d_call,cdr3_aa,cdr3_nt
15,TRBV4-1,TRBJ2-6,many,-,CASSQEGYGANVLTF,TGCGCCAGCAGCCAAGAGGGTTACGGGGCCAACGTCCTGACTTTC
14,TRBV27,TRBJ2-7,-,-,CANKGFANSYEQYF,TGTGCCAACAAGGGTTTCGCAAACTCCTACGAGCAGTACTTC
13,TRBV5-1,TRBJ1-1,many,TRBD1,CASQRGLGTEAFF,TGCGCCAGTCAAAGGGGGCTCGGCACTGAAGCTTTCTTT
13,TRBV19,TRBJ1-5,few,-,CASSIEGSQPQHF,TGTGCCAGTAGTATAGAAGGGAGTCAGCCCCAGCATTTT
14,TRBV20-1,TRBJ1-2,many,-,CSARSTGRDYGYTF,TGCAGTGCTAGGAGTACGGGACGGGACTATGGCTACACCTTC
14,TRBV30,TRBJ2-2,many,-,CAWNGGTNTGELFF,TGTGCCTGGAATGGGGGGACGAACACCGGGGAGCTGTTTTTT
14,TRBV28,TRBJ2-5,few,TRBD2,CASKSAGDRETQYF,TGTGCCAGCAAGTCAGCGGGGGATCGGGAGACCCAGTACTTC
17,TRBV20-1,TRBJ1-1,many,-,CSARDRGRGGSISEAFF,TGCAGTGCTAGAGATCGAGGGCGGGGCGGGTCCATCTCTGAAGCTTTCTTT
13,TRBV6-1,TRBJ1-2,many,TRBD1,CASSESGGGGYTF,TGTGCCAGCAGTGAGTCAGGGGGAGGCGGCTACACCTTC
13,TRBV30,TRBJ2-7,many,-,CAWTPTGAGEQYF,TGTGCCTGGACCCCGACAGGCGCAGGCGAGCAGTACTTC
15,TRBV5-1,TRBJ1-1,many,-,CASSSDPAMNTEAFF,TGCGCCAGCAGCTCAGATCCGGCGATGAACACTGAAGCTTTCTTT
14,TRBV5-1,TRBJ1-1,many,TRBD1,CASSWGQGSTEAFF,TGCGCCAGCAGCTGGGGACAGGGTTCCACTGAAGCTTTCTTT
15,TRBV7-3,TRBJ2-1,few,-,CASSLLSQGSDEQFF,TGTGCCAGCAGCTTATTATCCCAGGGGAGCGATGAGCAGTTCTTC
16,TRBV11-1,TRBJ2-7,few,-,CASSGRALQGSYEQYF,TGTGCCAGCAGCGGGCGGGCCCTACAGGGCTCCTACGAGCAGTACTTC
15,TRBV10-3,TRBJ1-5,many,-,CAISELKGRDQPQHF,TGTGCCATCAGTGAGCTTAAGGGGCGCGACCAGCCCCAGCATTTT
13,TRBV6-1,TRBJ1-5,-,-,CASRGISNQPQHF,TGTGCCAGCAGAGGCATTAGCAATCAGCCCCAGCATTTT
12,TRBV10-3,TRBJ1-2,many,-,CATQHREYGYTF,TGTGCCACCCAACACAGGGAGTACGGCTACACCTTC
14,TRBV24-1,TRBJ2-7,many,TRBD2,CAASGGLAPYEQYF,TGTGCCGCCAGTGGGGGACTAGCGCCCTACGAGCAGTACTTC
15,TRBV20-1,TRBJ1-2,few,TRBD1,CSASHRDRADYGYTF,TGCAGTGCTAGCCACCGGGACAGGGCGGACTATGGCTACACCTTC
15,TRBV12-3/TRBV12-4,TRBJ1-6,many,-,CASSFAGAGNSPLHF,TGTGCCAGCAGTTTCGCCGGGGCCGGTAATTCACCCCTCCACTTT
17,TRBV27,TRBJ2-2,few,TRBD1,CASSSGTGELNTGELFF,TGTGCCAGCAGTTCCGGGACAGGGGAATTGAACACCGGGGAGCTGTTTTTT
14,TRBV12-3/TRBV12-4,TRBJ2-5,many,-,CASSLRQGGETQYF,TGTGCCAGCAGTTTAAGGCAGGGCGGAGAGACCCAGTACTTC
14,TRBV6-1,TRBJ2-7,-,-,CASLTGLDVYEQYF,TGTGCCAGCCTCACAGGGTTAGACGTGTACGAGCAGTACTTC